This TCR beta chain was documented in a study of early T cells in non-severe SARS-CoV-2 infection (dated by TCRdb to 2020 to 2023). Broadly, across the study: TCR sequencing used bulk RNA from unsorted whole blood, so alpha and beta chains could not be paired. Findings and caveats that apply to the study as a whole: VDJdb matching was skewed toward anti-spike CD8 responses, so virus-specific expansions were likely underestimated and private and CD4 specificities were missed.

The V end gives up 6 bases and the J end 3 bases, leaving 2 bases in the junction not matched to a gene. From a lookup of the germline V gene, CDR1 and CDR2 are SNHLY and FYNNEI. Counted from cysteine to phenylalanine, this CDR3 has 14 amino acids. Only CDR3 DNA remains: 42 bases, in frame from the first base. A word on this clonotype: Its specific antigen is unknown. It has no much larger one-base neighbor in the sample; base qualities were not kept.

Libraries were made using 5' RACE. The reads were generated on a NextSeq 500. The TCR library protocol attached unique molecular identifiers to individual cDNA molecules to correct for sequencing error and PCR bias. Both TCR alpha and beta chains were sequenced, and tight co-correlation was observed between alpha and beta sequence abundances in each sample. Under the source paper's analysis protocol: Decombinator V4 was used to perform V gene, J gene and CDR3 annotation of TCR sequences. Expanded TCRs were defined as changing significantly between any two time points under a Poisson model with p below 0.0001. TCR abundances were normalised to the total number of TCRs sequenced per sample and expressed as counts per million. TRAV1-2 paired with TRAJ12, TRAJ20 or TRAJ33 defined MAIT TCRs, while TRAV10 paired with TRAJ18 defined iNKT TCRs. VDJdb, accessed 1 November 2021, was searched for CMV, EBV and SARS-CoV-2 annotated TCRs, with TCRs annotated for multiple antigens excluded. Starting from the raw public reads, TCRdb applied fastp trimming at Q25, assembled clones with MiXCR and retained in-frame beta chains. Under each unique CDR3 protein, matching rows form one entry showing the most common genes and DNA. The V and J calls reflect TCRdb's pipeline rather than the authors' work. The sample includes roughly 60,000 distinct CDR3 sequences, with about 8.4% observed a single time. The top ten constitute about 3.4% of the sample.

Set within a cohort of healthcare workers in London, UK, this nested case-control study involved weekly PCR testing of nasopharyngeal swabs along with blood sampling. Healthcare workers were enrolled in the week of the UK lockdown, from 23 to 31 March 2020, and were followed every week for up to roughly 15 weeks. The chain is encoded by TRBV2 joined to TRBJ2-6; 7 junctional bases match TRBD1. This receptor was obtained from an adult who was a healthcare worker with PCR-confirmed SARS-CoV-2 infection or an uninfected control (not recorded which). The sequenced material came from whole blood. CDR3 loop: CASRDRVGANVLTF. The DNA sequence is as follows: TGTGCCAGCAGAGACAGGGTTGGGGCCAACGTCCTGACTTTC.